What follows are 15 T cell receptor beta chains derived from one specimen sequenced in a study of cytomegalovirus exposure and HLA in healthy donors (dated by TCRdb to 2016 to 2017). Receptor libraries were prepared by the immunoSEQ multiplex PCR assay. A mixture of 60 forward primers for TCR Vbeta segments and 13 reverse primers for TCR Jbeta segments was used in the multiplex PCR. TCRdb carries this immuneACCESS record with in-frame sequences only. Its versions omit some clonotypes, under half of them owing to an unresolved V gene in the studies checked, with the rest unexplained. A total of nearly 95,000 clones appear in this sample, approximately 7.6% of them only once. 2% to 2.5% of the sample is held by the ten biggest clonotypes. Input material: PBMCs. The receptors here all came from a man aged 50-59 years in good health and CMV-seronegative.

The chain is built from TRBV5-1 and TRBJ2-1; TRBD1 matches at 10 bases. V lost 1 base and J lost 9; bases outside the gene matches: 7. The CDR3 runs to 15 residues. Germline V gene sequence: CDR1 SGHRS, CDR2 YFSETQ. Here the CDR3 reads CASSLTGQGFSEQFF. The CDR3 coding sequence is TGCGCCAGCAGCTTGACGGGACAGGGGTTCAGTGAGCAGTTCTTC.

Only a few counts were recorded for this clone. The rearrangement links TRBV7-9 to TRBJ1-1; 8 bases are a match to TRBD1. CDR1 and CDR2 (germline): SEHNR, FQNEAQ (reference sequence). V shed 1 base and J 5 bases; nucleotides not matched to a gene: 6. The CDR3 has 15 amino acids. DNA for the CDR3: TGTGCCAGCAGCTTAGGGGACAGGAGATGGACTGAAGCTTTCTTT. Encoded protein: CASSLGDRRWTEAFF.

This clone was observed a few times. The genes are TRBV6-6 and TRBJ1-3, with TRBD1 matching over 8 bases. CDR3 length: 15 amino acids. In germline, CDR1 is MNHNY, CDR2 SVGAGI (reference sequence). The ends lost 7 bases at V and 4 bases at J; junction bases unmatched: 9. The CDR3 nucleotides are TGTGCCAGCAAATTGACAGGGGTGGAAGGAAACACCATATATTTT. Encoded protein: CASKLTGVEGNTIYF.

The chain is built from TRBV27 and TRBJ2-5; 7 bases agree with TRBD1. The CDR3 consists of 14 residues. Germline-derived CDR1 and CDR2 are MNHEY and SMNVEV (reference sequence). After removal of 5 bases from V and 2 bases from J, the junction contained 5 bases not matched to a gene. The CDR3 protein is CASSPHRGQETQYF. CDR3 in DNA: TGTGCCAGCAGTCCCCACAGGGGACAAGAGACCCAGTACTTC.

V is TRBV7-9 and J is TRBJ2-7; tentatively, D is TRBD1 (6 bases). The CDR3 length is 15 residues. The V gene lost 5 bases and the J gene lost 0 bases, with 14 bases spanning the gap. The V gene's germline CDR1 is SEHNR and CDR2 FQNEAQ (reference sequence). In nucleotides, the CDR3 is TGTGCCAGCAGCCCAGGGGCACTGAGCTCCTACGAGCAGTACTTC. Residues: CASSPGALSSYEQYF. The variable domain in full, completed from reference TRBV7-9 and TRBJ2-7, reads DTGVSQNPRHKITKRGQNVTFRCDPISEHNRLYWYRQTLGQGPEFLTYFQNEAQLEKSRLLSDRFSAERPKGSFSTLEIQRTEQGDSAMYLCASSPGALSSYEQYFGPGTRLTVT.

V usage is TRBV6-5 and J usage is TRBJ1-6, with 8 bases lining up with TRBD1. After removal of 4 bases from V and 10 bases from J, the junction contained 12 bases not matched to a gene. Germline loops: CDR1 MNHEY, CDR2 SVGAGI. The CDR3 runs to 16 residues. The CDR3 DNA reads as TGTGCCAGCAGTTCAAGAGGGACAGGTTGGGGGTCACCCCTCCACTTT. Encoded protein: CASSSRGTGWGSPLHF.

A few counts support this clone. The rearrangement links TRBV7-2 to TRBJ2-5; 9 nucleotides align to TRBD2. This CDR3 region has 15 residues. V shed 4 bases and J 6 bases; nucleotides not matched to a gene: 9. The germline V gene encodes CDR1 SGHTA and CDR2 FQGNSA. This chain's CDR3 is CASSSLGGGAKTQYF. In DNA form, the CDR3 reads TGTGCCAGCAGCTCCCTGGGCGGGGGGGCGAAGACCCAGTACTTC.

V and J are TRBV19 and TRBJ2-2; 8 bases line up with TRBD1. Germline loops: CDR1 LNHDA, CDR2 SQIVND (reference sequence). J gave up 4 bases and V 4 bases, and 5 bases lay outside the gene matches. This CDR3 region has 15 residues. Here the CDR3 DNA reads TGTGCCAGTAGTACCAGGGGGCGAGGCACCGGGGAGCTGTTTTTT. The encoded protein is CASSTRGRGTGELFF.

This rearrangement joins TRBV2 to TRBJ1-1, with TRBD1 matching over 8 bases. Germline CDR1 SNHLY, CDR2 FYNNEI. This CDR3 is 15 amino acids long. J gave up 4 bases and V 6 bases, and 10 bases lay outside the gene matches. CDR3 residues: CASRPRTGISTEAFF. Written as DNA, the CDR3 is TGTGCCAGCAGACCAAGGACAGGGATAAGCACTGAAGCTTTCTTT.

This chain links TRBV2 with TRBJ1-6, with D possibly TRBD1 on 6 matching bases. V lost 2 bases and J lost 10, with 12 bases in between. Germline-derived CDR1 and CDR2 are SNHLY and FYNNEI. This CDR3 is built from 14 residues. Here the CDR3 DNA reads TGTGCCAGCAGTGAATTGGGGGCGAGGTCACCCCTCCACTTT. It specifies CASSELGARSPLHF. Using reference TRBV2 and TRBJ1-6 for the parts outside the CDR3, the full variable domain is EPEVTQTPSHQVTQMGQEVILRCVPISNHLYFYWYRQILGQKVEFLVSFYNNEISEKSEIFDDQFSVERPDGSNFTLKIRSTKLEDSAMYFCASSELGARSPLHFGNGTRLTVT.

This clone was counted between two and nine times. The chain links TRBV27 to TRBJ1-1, with 8 bases matching TRBD1. The CDR3 runs to 16 residues. V dropped 1 base and J dropped 10; count of bases not matched to a gene: 14. The germline V gene has CDR1 MNHEY and CDR2 SMNVEV (reference sequence). The CDR3 region is CASSLFSRGRGHGAFF. CDR3 sequence (DNA): TGTGCCAGCAGTTTATTCTCGCGGGGCAGGGGGCACGGAGCTTTCTTT.

This clone was counted only a few times. An end of the junction does not agree with germline; a read error may underlie this. The rearrangement links TRBV7-3 to TRBJ2-1, with a possible D match to TRBD2 (7 bases). Per the germline V gene, CDR1 is SGHTA and CDR2 is FQGTGA. CDR3 length: 13 residues. The CDR3 sequence is CASSLPRSGGKVF. In nucleotides, the CDR3 is TGTGCCAGCAGCTTACCCCGGTCGGGGGGCAAGGTCTTC.

In this sample, this clone turned up a few times. V and J are TRBV2 and TRBJ1-2, with TRBD1 as a possible D gene (6 bases). Per the germline V gene, CDR1 is SNHLY and CDR2 is FYNNEI. Trimming shortened V by 7 bases and J by 4 bases, and 10 bases separated the two germline ends. This CDR3 has 12 amino acids. The CDR3 DNA reads TGTGCCAGCAATCAGGGGTCCTATGGCTACACCTTC. Amino acids: CASNQGSYGYTF.

The rearrangement links TRBV10-3 to TRBJ1-1, with 7 nucleotides matching TRBD1. This CDR3 contains 14 residues. Germline lookup yields CDR1 ENHRY and CDR2 SYGVKD. Unmatched junction bases numbered 5, after V lost 6 bases and J lost 1 base. The CDR3 nucleotides read TGTGCCATCAGCCCTACAGGGGCGAACACTGAAGCTTTCTTT. Amino acid sequence: CAISPTGANTEAFF.

This rearrangement joins TRBV5-1 to TRBJ1-3; a weak D match, TRBD1 (5 bases). CDR3 length: 17 residues. V was trimmed by 0 bases and J by 2 bases, leaving 15 bases between them. The germline gives CDR1 SGHRS, CDR2 YFSETQ. The CDR3 bases are TGCGCCAGCAGCTTGGAGCTTGGAGGGGCAGCTGGAAACACCATATATTTT. It translates to CASSLELGGAAGNTIYF. The complete variable domain, with remaining parts taken from reference TRBV5-1 and TRBJ1-3, reads KAGVTQTPRYLIKTRGQQVTLSCSPISGHRSVSWYQQTPGQGLQFLFEYFSETQRNKGNFPGRFSGRQFSNSRSEMNVSTLELGDSALYLCASSLELGGAAGNTIYFGEGSWLTVV.